Detailed here is one TCR beta chain. The analysis combined second doses at about 4 or about 12 weeks. The sample originates from a study of T cell responses to AZD1222 COVID-19 vaccine. The CDR3 loop spans 15 amino acids. Trimming pared 0 bases from V and 7 bases from J, leaving 10 bases between. Germline CDR1 LNHDA, CDR2 SQIVND (reference sequence). The table came from immunoSEQ multiplex PCR; TCRdb's copy has only in-frame clones and leaves some out. The table records over 85,000 clones, 70% to 90% of them present only once. The sequence was collected from an adult who received the AZD1222 COVID-19 vaccine. Sequenced material: peripheral blood, taken 28 days after the second AZD1222 dose. The chain is built from TRBV19 and TRBJ1-6; D not resolved. The CDR3 spells CASSIDNSLNSPLHF. CDR3 coding DNA: TGTGCCAGTAGTATAGATAACAGCCTAAATTCACCCCTCCACTTT.